This TCR beta chain was recovered during a study of T cells after yellow fever vaccination. TCRdb re-analysed the 5' RACE reads in MiXCR, keeping a single row per CDR3 protein. The sample has approximately 120,000 distinct CDR3 sequences, more than 6.5% seen once; the top ten hold roughly 2.6%. Germline CDR1 reads SGHVS; CDR2 reads FNYEAQ. Unmatched junction bases numbered 3, after V lost 8 bases and J lost 2 bases. The CDR3 extends over 14 amino acids. This clonotype was found many times. The sequencing here drew on CD4+ T cells sorted from PBMCs, taken around 10 days after the first yellow fever vaccination. The rearrangement joins TRBV7-6 to TRBJ2-2, with TRBD1 matching 9 bases. The receptor's source is a man aged 18-30 years who received the YFV17D yellow fever vaccine. The CDR3 DNA sequence: TGTGCCAGCGGACAGGGGACTAACACCGGGGAGCTGTTTTTT. It codes for CASGQGTNTGELFF.